This passage covers 22 T cell receptor beta chains from one sample sequenced in a study of T-cell memory formation after mild COVID-19. Via MiXCR, TCRdb re-called the 5' RACE reads, giving one row per CDR3 protein. The table shows 300,000 to 350,000 distinct CDR3 sequences, with around 15% occurring only once. Sequenced material: PBMCs or a T cell subset sorted from them (not recorded which). These TCRs come from a man aged 18 to 29 who had mild COVID-19 (a few samples of this study predate the infection). Cell type and time point are not known.

The genes are TRBV24-1 and TRBJ2-3, with a possible D match to TRBD1 (6 bases). The CDR3 runs 15 residues. Germline assignment: CDR1 KGHDR and CDR2 SFDVKD. The V gene lost 7 bases and the J gene lost 0 bases, with 13 bases spanning the gap. The CDR3 DNA sequence: TGTGCCACCAGCAGGGGACAACTAAGCACAGATACGCAGTATTTT. Its protein product is CATSRGQLSTDTQYF.

This chain connects TRBV7-9 to TRBJ1-6, with TRBD1 matching over 10 bases. The germline V gene has CDR1 SEHNR and CDR2 FQNEAQ (reference sequence). The CDR3 runs to 16 residues. V was clipped by 4 bases and J by 10 bases; unmatched bases: 10. This chain's CDR3 is CASSSDRTGGKSPLHF. In nucleotides, the CDR3 is TGTGCCAGCAGCTCCGATCGGACAGGGGGGAAGTCACCCCTCCACTTT. The full variable domain, completed using reference TRBV7-9 and TRBJ1-6, is DTGVSQNPRHKITKRGQNVTFRCDPISEHNRLYWYRQTLGQGPEFLTYFQNEAQLEKSRLLSDRFSAERPKGSFSTLEIQRTEQGDSAMYLCASSSDRTGGKSPLHFGNGTRLTVT.

The DNA for the CDR3 is TGCGCCAGCAGCCAGGACCAAGGGTTGACGACGACGGGCACTGAAGCTTTCTTT. Translation: CASSQDQGLTTTGTEAFF. V gene TRBV4-1 combines with J gene TRBJ1-1; D is uncertain. The CDR3 loop spans 18 amino acids. Trimming took 3 bases from V and 4 from J, leaving 24 bases between them. CDR1 and CDR2 (germline): MGHRA, YSYEKL.

CDR3 coding DNA: TGCAGCGTTGTGCCGGCAGGGAGGACAGATACGCAGTATTTT. This codes for CSVVPAGRTDTQYF. This chain connects TRBV29-1 to TRBJ2-3; D possibly corresponds to TRBD2 (6 bases). This CDR3 spans 14 amino acids. Trimming took off 4 bases at V and 3 bases at J, with 14 bases between the two ends. Germline-derived CDR1 and CDR2 are SQVTM and ANQGSEA.

Regarding this clonotype: One end of the junction fails to match germline, which may point to a read error. The chain employs TRBV19 and TRBJ2-3; the D gene is possibly TRBD2 (6 bases). Per germline, CDR1 LNHDA and CDR2 SQIVND (reference sequence). This CDR3 contains 12 residues. The CDR3 loop is CASTSRTDTQYF. For the CDR3, the DNA is TGTGCGAGTACTAGCCGCACAGATACGCAGTATTTT.

This clonotype has a handful of counts. The CDR3, as DNA: TGTGCCAGCAGCCAAGCGGGGGGTGGTCAAGAGACCCAGTACTTC. Protein product: CASSQAGGGQETQYF. V gene TRBV3-1 combines with J gene TRBJ2-5; 7 bases map to TRBD2. V was pared by 1 base and J by 2 bases, with 4 bases of the junction left unmatched. The CDR3 runs 15 residues. CDR1 is LGHDT, CDR2 YNNKEL, per germline (reference sequence).

This clonotype appeared once. The chain joins TRBV9 to TRBJ2-3; 12 bases align to TRBD2. The germline V gene encodes CDR1 SGDLS and CDR2 YYNGEE. With V trimmed by 3 bases and J by 8 bases, 10 bases remained unmatched. This CDR3 is built from 16 residues. CDR3 amino acids: CASSAGLAGSSGTQYF. The CDR3 bases are TGTGCCAGCAGCGCAGGACTAGCGGGGTCCTCGGGTACGCAGTATTTT.

In its sample, this clonotype was seen many times. The rearrangement joins TRBV2 to TRBJ2-1; D is unresolved. Trimming pared 5 bases from V and 5 bases from J, leaving 1 base between. The germline V gene encodes CDR1 SNHLY and CDR2 FYNNEI. The CDR3 contains 10 residues. The DNA for the CDR3 is TGTGCCAGCAGTAACAATGAGCAGTTCTTC. As protein: CASSNNEQFF.

This clonotype came up many times. The chain combines TRBV5-1 with TRBJ2-5, with D unresolved. This CDR3 is built from 14 residues. V was cut by 4 bases and J by 6 bases, with 16 bases left in between. Per germline, CDR1 SGHRS and CDR2 YFSETQ. CDR3 DNA: TGCGCCAGCAGCCCTTTAGGGCGAGAGAAGACCCAGTACTTC. This translates into CASSPLGREKTQYF.

In its sample, this clonotype was seen a few times. The rearrangement links TRBV12-3 or TRBV12-4 to TRBJ2-7, with 10 bases identical to TRBD1. The length of the CDR3 is 14 residues. With V trimmed by 7 bases and J by 3 bases, 6 bases remained unmatched. CDR3 bases: TGTGCCAGCACCCGGACAGGGGGTTACTACGAGCAGTACTTC. Protein product: CASTRTGGYYEQYF.

This clonotype was counted ten times or more. The V call is TRBV3-1, the J call TRBJ2-7; 7 bases align to TRBD1. The germline CDR1 and CDR2 sequences are LGHDT and YNNKEL (reference sequence). The CDR3 is made up of 17 amino acids. V dropped 2 bases and J dropped 7; count of bases not matched to a gene: 17. CDR3 region: CASSQSQMGQNIQEQYF. The CDR3 nucleotides read TGTGCCAGCAGCCAAAGTCAAATGGGACAGAATATTCAGGAGCAGTACTTC.

This clonotype was recorded a few times. The chain joins TRBV7-2 to TRBJ1-2, with 7 bases aligning to TRBD1. V shed 5 bases, J shed 5 bases, and the junction held 14 bases outside the gene matches. The CDR3 extends over 16 amino acids. The germline gives CDR1 SGHTA, CDR2 FQGNSA. CDR3 nucleotides: TGTGCCAGCAGCCCTAGCCCCGGGAACAGGGGATATGGCTACACCTTC. Translation: CASSPSPGNRGYGYTF.

In its sample, this clonotype was seen a few times. V usage is TRBV7-2 and J usage is TRBJ2-2; 7 bases match TRBD1. The germline CDR1 and CDR2 sequences are SGHTA and FQGNSA. Trimming at V came to 8 bases and at J to 3 bases, leaving 3 bases not matched to a gene. CDR3 length: 13 amino acids. CDR3 nucleotides: TGTGCCAGCGGGGGACAGCACACCGGGGAGCTGTTTTTT. Its translation is CASGGQHTGELFF.

The chain has TRBV7-2 and TRBJ2-3; possibly TRBD2 for D (6 bases). Germline loops: CDR1 SGHTA, CDR2 FQGNSA. V was pared by 3 bases and J by 1 base, with 14 bases between. This CDR3 contains 16 residues. The CDR3 sequence: CASSFLRDFRTDTQYF. For the CDR3, the DNA is TGTGCCAGCAGCTTCCTCCGGGACTTCCGCACAGATACGCAGTATTTT.

This clonotype was detected a few times. V is TRBV12-3 or TRBV12-4 and J is TRBJ1-2; D is uncertain. With 8 bases removed from V and 4 bases from J, the gap between germline ends came to 11 bases. This CDR3 region has 12 residues. CDR3 sequence: CASGSPPYGYTF. For the CDR3, the DNA is TGTGCCAGCGGCAGTCCCCCCTATGGCTACACCTTC.

This clonotype was found many times. The CDR3 bases are TGCGCCAGCAGCCCCCAACTTCCTAGCGGGGGGAAATTCCAAGAGACCCAGTACTTC. Translating it yields CASSPQLPSGGKFQETQYF. J is TRBJ2-5 and V is TRBV4-1, with 11 bases lining up with TRBD2. The ends lost 4 bases at V and 1 base at J; junction bases unmatched: 14. The CDR3 runs 19 residues. Germline loops: CDR1 MGHRA, CDR2 YSYEKL.

The V gene is TRBV29-1, the J gene TRBJ2-1; 10 bases agree with TRBD2. Germline lookup yields CDR1 SQVTM and CDR2 ANQGSEA. The CDR3 is made up of 13 amino acids. The trim removed 6 bases at V and 6 bases at J, leaving 5 bases unmatched. CDR3: CSVRAGGLNEQFF. As DNA, the CDR3 is TGCAGCGTGAGAGCGGGGGGGCTCAATGAGCAGTTCTTC.

This clonotype was counted only a few times. V usage is TRBV4-3 and J usage is TRBJ2-1, with TRBD2 matching over 12 bases. J was trimmed by 4 bases and V by 4 bases; bases with no gene match: 8. The germline CDR1 and CDR2 sequences are LGHNA and YSLEER. The length of the CDR3 is 17 residues. CDR3 amino acids: CASSPNLLAGGYNEQFF. The CDR3 region has the DNA TGCGCCAGCAGCCCCAATCTTCTAGCGGGGGGGTACAATGAGCAGTTCTTC.

A few counts support this clonotype. J is TRBJ2-1 and V is TRBV6-2 or TRBV6-3; D perhaps matches TRBD2 (6 bases). The germline V gene has CDR1 MNHEY and CDR2 SVGEGT. The CDR3 consists of 15 residues. Trimming removed 6 bases from V and 0 bases from J, with 12 bases in between. The CDR3 sequence is CASRLTTSSYNEQFF. CDR3 bases: TGTGCCAGCAGACTCACGACTAGCTCCTACAATGAGCAGTTCTTC.

This clonotype has only a few counts. The chain has TRBV10-3 and TRBJ2-3; D possibly corresponds to TRBD1 (6 bases). Trimming shortened V by 7 bases and J by 5 bases, and 16 bases separated the two germline ends. Germline CDR1 and CDR2: ENHRY and SYGVKD. The CDR3 covers 14 residues. This CDR3 is CAIKQGSVVDTQYF. Written as DNA, the CDR3 is TGTGCCATCAAGCAGGGGTCTGTAGTAGATACGCAGTATTTT.

This clonotype appeared a few times. V gene TRBV4-1 combines with J gene TRBJ2-1; D gene unclear. The germline V gene has CDR1 MGHRA and CDR2 YSYEKL. The CDR3 runs 14 residues. V lost 7 bases to trimming and J lost 3 bases, with 13 bases between them. The CDR3 region is CASTQRDSYNEQFF. In DNA form, the CDR3 reads TGCGCCAGCACCCAGAGAGATAGCTACAATGAGCAGTTCTTC.

In this sample, this clonotype turned up a few times. This chain joins TRBV12-3 or TRBV12-4 and TRBJ2-5; D remains unclear. V was trimmed by 2 bases and J by 5 bases, leaving 6 bases between them. This CDR3 has 12 amino acids. For the CDR3, the DNA is TGTGCCAGCAGTTTACTGTGGGAGACCCAGTACTTC. Translation gives CASSLLWETQYF.